This entry concerns a single T cell receptor beta chain. Its antigen remains unidentified. One entry per CDR3 protein, called by TCRdb with MiXCR from the 5' RACE reads. Among around 670,000 distinct CDR3 sequences, roughly 6.2% were seen once, and the ten largest hold about 1.8%. These data belong to a study of identical twins. Study conclusions and caveats: Conclusions came from cross-sectional statistical analysis, not from following the same donors. Zero-insertion findings could be partly confounded by invariant cells (MAIT and iNKT cells). Compared with unrelated sharing, twin-shared out-of-frame alpha sequences had more low-probability sequences. Twins shared beta out-of-frame sequences in excess, but this excess was weaker.

V lost 5 bases to trimming and J lost 5 bases; unmatched junction nucleotides: 13. The CDR3 loop spans 18 amino acids. Sequencing was done on a sample of naive T cells sorted from blood. The chain recombines TRBV12-3 or TRBV12-4 with TRBJ1-5; 12 nucleotides line up with TRBD1. The sequence was collected from a man younger than 35 in good health. This CDR3 reads CASSPGTGGLGAHQPQHF. The CDR3 coding sequence is TGTGCCAGCAGTCCGGGGACAGGGGGCTTGGGGGCCCATCAGCCCCAGCATTTT.